The present TCR beta chain was sequenced within a study of shared clonotypes between healthy human individuals. Here immunoSEQ multiplex PCR was the method, and the copy in TCRdb shows in-frame clones only, minus some. The table lists 95,000 to 120,000 clones, under 70% of them singletons. Specimen: memory CD8+ T cells sorted from blood. Specified subset: CD45RO+ cells pooled with CCR7-negative TemRA cells. This TCR was recovered from a woman aged 30 to 39 in good health.

CDR3 sequence reads: CASSLSVPAADTQYF. The CDR3 coding sequence is TGTGCCAGCAGTTTATCGGTCCCAGCAGCAGATACGCAGTATTTT. The chain joins TRBV27 to TRBJ2-3; D is ambiguous. Germline V gives CDR1 MNHEY, CDR2 SMNVEV (reference sequence). V was trimmed by 0 bases and J by 4 bases, leaving 11 bases between them. The CDR3 is 15 amino acids.